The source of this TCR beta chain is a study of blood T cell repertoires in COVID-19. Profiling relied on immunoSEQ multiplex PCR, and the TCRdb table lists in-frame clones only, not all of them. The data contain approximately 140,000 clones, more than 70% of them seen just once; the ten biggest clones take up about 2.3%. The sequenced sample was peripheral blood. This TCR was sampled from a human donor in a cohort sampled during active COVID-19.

CDR3 DNA: TGTGCCATCAGGGGGACTAGCGGGAGGGCCGCCTACAATGAGCAGTTCTTC. This gives the protein CAIRGTSGRAAYNEQFF. The chain couples TRBV10-3 to TRBJ2-1, with 16 bases identical to TRBD2. The length of the CDR3 is 17 residues. V was pared by 6 bases and J by 2 bases, with 4 bases of the junction left unmatched. Germline values: CDR1 ENHRY, CDR2 SYGVKD.